This paragraph reports one T cell receptor beta chain. These data come from a study of OX40 agonist ivuxolimab in advanced cancers. Here immunoSEQ multiplex PCR was the method, and the copy in TCRdb shows in-frame clones only, minus some. The data hold some 61,000 clones, with roughly 90% observed a single time. Germline V CDR1 and CDR2: MNHNY, SVGAGI (reference sequence). V was trimmed by 2 bases and J by 8 bases, leaving 12 bases between them. The CDR3 sequence is 13 residues long. The specimen comprised CD4+ or CD8+ T cells sorted from blood, sampled in a trial of the OX40 agonist ivuxolimab. The sequence came from an adult with an advanced solid tumor such as melanoma, head and neck, liver or kidney cancer. This chain uses TRBV6-6 with TRBJ1-2, with D perhaps matching TRBD1 (6 bases). CDR3 nucleotides: TGTGCCAGCAGTTACCTCGCCAGGGGAGGCTACACCTTC. This encodes CASSYLARGGYTF.